The table lists the clone carrying this T cell receptor (beta chain) with a count of one. Antigen unknown. Amplification used 60 Vbeta primers and 13 Jbeta primers. Libraries were prepared by immunoSEQ multiplex PCR; TCRdb keeps only in-frame clonotypes and omits some of them. The data hold 98,000 or so clones, with about 80% observed a single time. The data are from a study of cytomegalovirus exposure and HLA in healthy donors. Study summary: Around 81% of 398 genotyped donors fell in the Caucasian-associated ancestry cluster.

Whole-study results and caveats: Analysis performed later showed TCR beta chains linked to HLA being more clonally expanded than equally common others. Rarity marked most TCR sequences, yet some public TCRs occurred in many donors. When presence/absence was analysed, sequencing depth was taken to be roughly uniform across donors.

The germline gives CDR1 MNHEY, CDR2 SMNVEV (reference sequence). This CDR3 has 14 amino acids. V shed 8 bases and J shed 8 bases, with 16 bases lying between them. The receptor comes from a woman in her thirties or forties in good health and CMV-seronegative. The V call is TRBV27, the J call TRBJ1-6; D possibly corresponds to TRBD1 (6 bases). Sequencing was carried out using PBMCs. In nucleotides, the CDR3 is TGTGCCAGCTCCCCCCGGCAGGGGTATTCACCCCTCCACTTT. This codes for CASSPRQGYSPLHF.